This T cell receptor (beta chain) was sequenced during a study of blood T cells in healthy people across ages. General study results and limits: The study found more naive CD4+ cells and higher diversity in long-lived than aged donors. Since the PBMCs were unsorted, naive and antigen-experienced cells could not be conclusively compared.

Note on this clonotype: The antigen is undetermined.

Then a second PCR, running roughly 6 to 11 cycles, was carried out with a sample-barcoded 5' primer and a J-beta primer mix. A single record per CDR3 protein comes from TCRdb applying MiXCR to the 5' RACE reads. This table has roughly 1,000,000 distinct CDR3 sequences, 20% to 25% appearing once. The germline V gene encodes CDR1 LGHDT and CDR2 YNNKEL (reference sequence). Trimming took 1 base from V and 2 from J, leaving 11 bases between them. The CDR3 is 15 amino acids. These data were also filed under a second study, of T cells of mothers and their children.

The specimen was blood. The source is a girl aged 2 to 10 in good health. The chain links TRBV3-1 to TRBJ2-5, with D maybe TRBD2 (5 bases). The CDR3 loop is CASSQVPQRQETQYF. The DNA of the CDR3 is TGTGCCAGCAGCCAAGTCCCACAGCGGCAAGAGACCCAGTACTTC.